The 29 T cell receptor beta chains below come from one sample, sequenced in a study of blood T cell repertoires in COVID-19. Sequencing was performed with immunoSEQ multiplex PCR; in TCRdb, only in-frame clones are kept and a portion is missing. The sample consists of a few hundred thousand clones, about 88% of them appearing once. Sequencing was carried out using peripheral blood. The source is a woman aged 40 to 50 who had recovered from COVID-19.

The rearrangement joins TRBV7-2 to TRBJ1-6; 7 bases line up with TRBD1. Germline V gene sequence: CDR1 SGHTA, CDR2 FQGNSA. The CDR3 runs 14 residues. V shed 2 bases and J 9 bases; nucleotides not matched to a gene: 4. The CDR3 spells CASSLMQGGSPLHF. CDR3 coding DNA: TGTGCCAGCAGCTTAATGCAGGGGGGTTCACCCCTCCACTTT.

The rearrangement links TRBV6-1 to TRBJ2-3, with D possibly being TRBD2 (6 bases). V lost 0 bases and J lost 4, with 11 bases in between. This CDR3 comprises 15 residues. Germline CDR1 and CDR2: MNHNS and SASEGT. CDR3 in amino acids: CASSEAGRGPDTQYF. The CDR3 nucleotides read TGTGCCAGCAGTGAAGCGGGGCGGGGCCCAGATACGCAGTATTTT.

This clone appeared a single time. This chain links TRBV30 with TRBJ1-6, with 8 bases matching TRBD1. The V segment lost 5 bases and the J segment 6 bases; nucleotides outside the gene matches: 3. From germline, CDR1 is GTSNPN and CDR2 SVGIG (reference sequence). The CDR3 is 13 residues long. Here the CDR3 reads CAWQGAGNSPLHF. For the CDR3, the DNA is TGTGCCTGGCAGGGGGCAGGTAATTCACCCCTCCACTTT.

There are many counts of this clone. The chain links TRBV6-5 to TRBJ1-1, with TRBD1 matching 9 bases. Germline assignment: CDR1 MNHEY and CDR2 SVGAGI. The J segment lost 5 bases and the V segment lost 5 bases, leaving 3 bases of the junction unmatched. The CDR3 loop spans 13 amino acids. For the CDR3, the DNA is TGTGCCAGCAGTCTACAGGGGGCTACTGAAGCTTTCTTT. It translates to CASSLQGATEAFF.

The genes are TRBV30 and TRBJ1-1; D is uncertain. CDR3 length equals 14 residues. Trimming pared 2 bases from V and 5 bases from J, leaving 15 bases between. The germline CDR1 and CDR2 sequences are GTSNPN and SVGIG (reference sequence). The CDR3 loop is CAWSLGPAGTEAFF. CDR3 coding DNA: TGTGCCTGGAGTTTAGGGCCCGCGGGGACTGAAGCTTTCTTT.

V is TRBV13 and J is TRBJ2-7; TRBD1 matches 11 bases. V shed 5 bases, J shed 5 bases, and the junction held 5 bases outside the gene matches. The V gene's germline CDR1 is PRHDT and CDR2 FYEKMQ (reference sequence). The CDR3 loop spans 14 amino acids. This CDR3 reads CASSPRDRGDEQYF. The CDR3 nucleotides read TGTGCCAGCAGCCCAAGGGACAGGGGGGACGAGCAGTACTTC. The whole variable domain, remainder taken from reference TRBV13 and TRBJ2-7, is AAGVIQSPRHLIKEKRETATLKCYPIPRHDTVYWYQQGPGQDPQFLISFYEKMQSDKGSIPDRFSAQQFSDYHSELNMSSLELGDSALYFCASSPRDRGDEQYFGPGTRLTVT.

J is TRBJ2-5 and V is TRBV4-1; a possible D gene is TRBD2 (7 bases). The CDR3 contains 16 residues. Trimming stripped 1 base from V and 4 bases from J, with 16 bases between. Germline lookup yields CDR1 MGHRA and CDR2 YSYEKL. The CDR3 DNA reads TGCGCCAGCAGCCAAGGCCCCGGGGCGGGGGCAGAGACCCAGTACTTC. Residues: CASSQGPGAGAETQYF.

This rearrangement joins TRBV27 to TRBJ2-5; 10 positions match TRBD1. The germline CDR1 and CDR2 sequences are MNHEY and SMNVEV (reference sequence). With V trimmed by 4 bases and J by 5 bases, 7 bases remained unmatched. The CDR3 length is 15 residues. In DNA, the CDR3 is TGTGCCAGCAGTTCGACAGGGGGCGTGTGGGAGACCCAGTACTTC. Protein product: CASSSTGGVWETQYF.

This clone was picked up many times. V usage is TRBV11-3 and J usage is TRBJ1-1, with 8 bases aligning to TRBD1. V was pared by 5 bases and J by 4 bases, with 6 bases of the junction left unmatched. The CDR3 is 14 residues long. Germline CDR1 and CDR2: SGHNT and YENEEA. The CDR3 region is CASSKDRAGTEAFF. The CDR3 nucleotides are TGTGCCAGCAGCAAGGACAGGGCGGGCACTGAAGCTTTCTTT.

The chain links TRBV11-2 to TRBJ2-2; possible D gene TRBD1, 6 bases. The CDR3 runs to 16 residues. With 5 bases removed from V and 0 bases from J, the gap between germline ends came to 13 bases. Germline V gene sequence: CDR1 SGHAT, CDR2 FQNNGV. The CDR3 coding sequence is TGTGCCAGCAGCCCCACCAGGGGACCGAACACCGGGGAGCTGTTTTTT. Translation: CASSPTRGPNTGELFF. The variable domain in full, completed from reference TRBV11-2 and TRBJ2-2, reads EAGVAQSPRYKIIEKRQSVAFWCNPISGHATLYWYQQILGQGPKLLIQFQNNGVVDDSQLPKDRFSAERLKGVDSTLKIQPAKLEDSAVYLCASSPTRGPNTGELFFGEGSRLTVL.

CDR3: CASSPGTGNEKLFF. The CDR3 DNA is TGTGCCAGCAGCCCGGGGACAGGGAACGAAAAACTGTTTTTT. The chain links TRBV7-2 to TRBJ1-4; TRBD1 matches 9 bases. J lost 8 bases, V lost 5 bases, and 6 bases had no gene match. CDR1 is SGHTA, CDR2 FQGNSA, per germline. The CDR3 runs 14 residues.

The chain carries TRBV10-3 and TRBJ1-1, with 7 bases matching TRBD1. The germline V gene encodes CDR1 ENHRY and CDR2 SYGVKD. CDR3 length: 15 residues. Germline trimming cut 6 bases from V and 10 bases from J; bases unmatched to any gene: 17. The CDR3 region has the DNA TGTGCCATCAGCCCCGGAACAGGGGAGGCCTTAGGAGCTTTCTTT. Amino acid sequence: CAISPGTGEALGAFF.

The chain links TRBV7-2 to TRBJ1-1; 8 bases are shared with TRBD1. The ends lost 5 bases at V and 11 bases at J; junction bases unmatched: 13. Per the germline V gene, CDR1 is SGHTA and CDR2 is FQGNSA. There are 14 residues in the CDR3. The CDR3 reads CASSPYQGAPGAFF. In DNA form, the CDR3 reads TGTGCCAGCAGCCCCTACCAGGGGGCCCCGGGGGCTTTCTTT.

This clone appeared a single time. This chain uses TRBV29-1 with TRBJ2-5; weak D call: TRBD1 (8 bases). The germline V and J ends were trimmed by 7 bases and 4 bases, with 22 bases remaining between them. Germline loops: CDR1 SQVTM, CDR2 ANQGSEA. The CDR3 length is 15 residues. The CDR3 sequence is CSDKTDRGGRETQYF. The CDR3 bases are TGCAGCGATAAGACCGACAGGGGAGGGAGAGAGACCCAGTACTTC.

The V and J genes are TRBV5-4 and TRBJ1-2, with D perhaps matching TRBD1 (5 bases). The V gene lost 3 bases and the J gene lost 2 bases, with 8 bases spanning the gap. CDR3 length: 13 residues. Germline V gene sequence: CDR1 SGHNT, CDR2 YYREEE (reference sequence). CDR3 in amino acids: CASSSGGNYGYTF. The DNA of the CDR3 is TGTGCCAGCAGCTCCGGGGGAAACTATGGCTACACCTTC.

This clone was seen just once. The chain has TRBV27 and TRBJ2-7; 10 nucleotides agree with TRBD2. V gave up 5 bases and J gave up 4 bases; unmatched junction bases: 11. This CDR3 region has 16 residues. Per germline, CDR1 MNHEY and CDR2 SMNVEV (reference sequence). Here the CDR3 reads CASSPHPGLALYEQYV. The DNA for the CDR3 is TGTGCCAGCAGTCCCCACCCGGGACTAGCGTTATACGAGCAGTACGTC.

The V call is TRBV18, the J call TRBJ1-5, with D perhaps matching TRBD1 (5 bases). This CDR3 has 15 residues. Germline V gene data show CDR1 as KGHSH and CDR2 as LQKENI. V lost 1 base to trimming and J lost 4 bases, with 11 bases between them. In DNA form, the CDR3 reads TGTGCCAGCTCACCACAGGGGTTCCCGAATCAGCCCCAGCATTTT. Protein: CASSPQGFPNQPQHF.

This sequence joins TRBV24-1 and TRBJ2-1, with D perhaps matching TRBD2 (6 bases). Trimming removed 4 bases at V and 9 bases at J, with 9 bases between. Germline-derived CDR1 and CDR2 are KGHDR and SFDVKD. The length of the CDR3 is 12 residues. The DNA for the CDR3 is TGTGCCACCAGTGAGGGAGCGGGTGAGCAGTTCTTC. This codes for CATSEGAGEQFF.

This chain links TRBV19 with TRBJ1-5; a weak D match, TRBD1 (5 bases). The CDR3 runs 15 residues. V lost 5 bases to trimming and J lost 7 bases, with 18 bases between them. The germline V gene has CDR1 LNHDA and CDR2 SQIVND (reference sequence). This chain's CDR3 is CASSGRIGAGQPQHF. Here the CDR3 DNA reads TGTGCCAGTAGTGGGCGGATCGGGGCGGGACAGCCCCAGCATTTT.

The chain combines TRBV19 with TRBJ1-1; the match to TRBD1 covers 10 bases. This CDR3 comprises 17 residues. Germline V CDR1 and CDR2: LNHDA, SQIVND (reference sequence). The junction had 12 bases not matched to a gene; V was cut back by 4 bases and J by 4 bases. For the CDR3, the DNA is TGTGCCAGTAGTACTCTGACAGGGGGCGGTTGGGGCACTGAAGCTTTCTTT. Translating it yields CASSTLTGGGWGTEAFF.

This clone was detected a few times. The rearrangement joins TRBV5-5 to TRBJ2-1; 7 nucleotides align to TRBD2. V dropped 0 bases and J dropped 9; count of bases not matched to a gene: 0. The CDR3 extends over 12 amino acids. Germline V gene lookup returns CDR1 SGHKS and CDR2 YYEKEE (reference sequence). CDR3 protein: CASSLAGGEQFF. In nucleotides, the CDR3 is TGTGCCAGCAGCTTGGCGGGGGGTGAGCAGTTCTTC.

J is TRBJ1-2 and V is TRBV28; TRBD1 matches at 10 bases. The CDR3 has 16 residues. The germline V gene has CDR1 MDHEN and CDR2 SYDVKM. The V segment lost 5 bases and the J segment 8 bases; nucleotides outside the gene matches: 14. The CDR3 nucleotides read TGTGCCAGCAGTCTTGGGGTCGACAGGGGGCCGGGCGGCTACACCTTC. Its translation: CASSLGVDRGPGGYTF.

This clone was counted only a few times. The chain recombines TRBV7-9 with TRBJ1-2, with D perhaps matching TRBD1 (6 bases). The V end lost 1 base, the J end lost 3 bases, and 15 bases lay between the germline ends. The CDR3 extends over 16 amino acids. Germline V CDR1 and CDR2: SEHNR, FQNEAQ (reference sequence). The CDR3 nucleotides read TGTGCCAGCAGCTTAGTAGGGGGACAACCAGACTATGGCTACACCTTC. Translating gives CASSLVGGQPDYGYTF.

V usage is TRBV10-3 and J usage is TRBJ2-5, with D possibly being TRBD2 (6 bases). The germline V gene has CDR1 ENHRY and CDR2 SYGVKD. The CDR3 totals 11 residues. The V and J ends lost 10 bases and 3 bases respectively, with 9 bases between them. The CDR3 loop reads CATVAEETQYF. The CDR3 DNA is TGTGCCACCGTAGCGGAAGAGACCCAGTACTTC.

The V and J genes are TRBV7-8 and TRBJ2-7; possible D gene TRBD1, 7 bases. The CDR3 sequence is 14 residues long. CDR1 is SGHVS and CDR2 is FQNEAQ in the germline V gene. V was shortened by 3 bases and J by 6 bases, with 15 bases between the two germline ends. The CDR3: CASSFLGGGAEQYF. The CDR3 bases are TGTGCCAGCAGCTTCCTAGGGGGCGGGGCCGAGCAGTACTTC.

The J gene is TRBJ1-2, the V gene TRBV6-5, with D possibly being TRBD1 (5 bases). Germline assignment: CDR1 MNHEY and CDR2 SVGAGI. The CDR3 covers 12 residues. Between the trimmed V and J ends, which lost 8 bases and 7 bases, there was a span of 14 bases. CDR3 sequence: CASRPGGAGYTF. In DNA, the CDR3 is TGTGCCAGCCGTCCCGGAGGGGCTGGCTACACCTTC.

CDR3 protein: CASSLGRNSNQPQHF. The CDR3 coding sequence is TGTGCCAGCAGCTTGGGCCGCAATAGCAATCAGCCCCAGCATTTT. J is TRBJ1-5 and V is TRBV11-2; D remains ambiguous. CDR3 length equals 15 residues. Germline assignment: CDR1 SGHAT and CDR2 FQNNGV. V was cut by 3 bases and J by 0 bases, with 9 bases left in between.

The genes are TRBV25-1 and TRBJ2-5; 9 nucleotides line up with TRBD1. V lost 3 bases, J lost 5 bases, and 4 bases stayed unmatched. Germline CDR1 and CDR2: MGHDK and SYGVNS. This CDR3 comprises 14 residues. The CDR3 loop reads CASSDMTGGETQYF. CDR3 bases: TGTGCCAGCAGTGATATGACAGGGGGGGAGACCCAGTACTTC. The entire variable domain, with the rest obtained from reference TRBV25-1 and TRBJ2-5, is as follows: EADIYQTPRYLVIGTGKKITLECSQTMGHDKMYWYQQDPGMELHLIHYSYGVNSTEKGDLSSESTVSRIRTEHFPLTLESARPSHTSQYLCASSDMTGGETQYFGPGTRLLVL.

The chain recombines TRBV3-1 (or the pseudogene TRBV3-2) with TRBJ1-1; 9 nucleotides agree with TRBD1. This CDR3 is 14 amino acids long. Trimming removed 4 bases from V and 5 bases from J; junction bases left unmatched: 5. Germline CDR1 is LGHDT and CDR2 is YNNKEL (reference sequence). The CDR3 here is CASSLGTGSTEAFF. The CDR3 DNA sequence: TGTGCCAGCAGCCTGGGGACAGGGAGTACTGAAGCTTTCTTT.